The 21 T cell receptor beta chains below were found in one sample sequenced in a study of cytomegalovirus exposure and HLA in healthy donors. The repertoire was sequenced with immunoSEQ multiplex PCR; TCRdb's copy has only in-frame clones and lacks some. The top ten hold 7.5% to 8.5% of the sample, which has 110,000 to 150,000 clones, 88% seen once. Sequencing used PBMCs. The receptors stem from a woman aged 18-29 years in good health and CMV-seropositive.

The rearrangement uses TRBV5-1 and TRBJ2-1, with D maybe TRBD2 (5 bases). V lost 1 base to trimming and J lost 0 bases, with 14 bases between them. CDR1 and CDR2 from the germline V gene are SGHRS and YFSETQ. The CDR3 extends over 17 amino acids. CDR3 coding DNA: TGCGCCAGCAGCTTGTCCCTGGCTAGCAGCTCCTACAATGAGCAGTTCTTC. It yields the protein CASSLSLASSSYNEQFF.

This clone was seen a handful of times. The chain links TRBV4-1 to TRBJ1-1, with D possibly TRBD1 on 5 matching bases. The V end was cut by 6 bases, the J end by 1 base, with 12 bases between. The CDR3 loop spans 14 amino acids. Germline V gene data show CDR1 as MGHRA and CDR2 as YSYEKL. The CDR3 region is CASRHFGGNTEAFF. The DNA of the CDR3 is TGCGCCAGCAGACATTTCGGGGGGAACACTGAAGCTTTCTTT.

V and J are TRBV2 and TRBJ2-2; D is ambiguous. From germline, CDR1 is SNHLY and CDR2 FYNNEI. With 7 bases removed from V and 5 bases from J, the gap between germline ends came to 5 bases. The CDR3 spans 11 residues. This CDR3 reads CASILTGELFF. In DNA, the CDR3 is TGTGCCAGCATCTTGACCGGGGAGCTGTTTTTT.

The rearrangement joins TRBV10-3 to TRBJ1-1; weak D call: TRBD1 (5 bases). Germline V gene sequence: CDR1 ENHRY, CDR2 SYGVKD. Trimming took off 6 bases at V and 0 bases at J, with 8 bases between the two ends. This CDR3 contains 13 residues. The CDR3 here is CAIRWTLNTEAFF. In DNA form, the CDR3 reads TGTGCCATCAGATGGACATTGAACACTGAAGCTTTCTTT.

The chain uses TRBV19 and TRBJ1-1; D unclear. Germline-derived CDR1 and CDR2 are LNHDA and SQIVND (reference sequence). V lost 3 bases and J lost 7, with 9 bases in between. The CDR3 is 12 residues long. In DNA form, the CDR3 reads TGTGCCAGTAGTATGTTTACATATGAAGCTTTCTTT. This encodes CASSMFTYEAFF.

The gene calls are TRBV28 and TRBJ1-1, with D hard to call. The CDR3 length is 14 residues. V lost 3 bases and J 4 bases, leaving 12 bases between the germline ends. Germline V gene sequence: CDR1 MDHEN, CDR2 SYDVKM. CDR3 amino acids: CASSLDPGVTEAFF. The DNA of the CDR3 is TGTGCCAGCAGTTTGGATCCCGGGGTCACTGAAGCTTTCTTT.

The chain employs TRBV27 and TRBJ1-5, with 10 nucleotides matching TRBD1. CDR3 length: 15 residues. Germline assignment: CDR1 MNHEY and CDR2 SMNVEV (reference sequence). Trimming at V came to 5 bases and at J to 7 bases, leaving 8 bases not matched to a gene. The CDR3 nucleotides read TGTGCCAGCAGTCGGTGGACAGGGGGAGCACAGCCCCAGCATTTT. It is translated as CASSRWTGGAQPQHF.

This clone was observed a few times. Other DNA sequences of this sample code for an identical CDR3. The V call is TRBV5-1, the J call TRBJ2-5; TRBD2 matches 12 bases. The CDR3 runs 17 residues. The J segment lost 2 bases and the V segment lost 0 bases, leaving 5 bases of the junction unmatched. From germline, CDR1 is SGHRS and CDR2 YFSETQ. The CDR3 loop reads CASSLALAGGPQETQYF. In DNA, the CDR3 is TGCGCCAGCAGCTTGGCTCTAGCGGGAGGGCCGCAAGAGACCCAGTACTTC.

This chain links TRBV2 with TRBJ2-3, with 8 bases lining up with TRBD2. V lost 9 bases, J lost 1 base, and 0 bases stayed unmatched. The CDR3 contains 12 residues. Germline values: CDR1 SNHLY, CDR2 FYNNEI. In DNA, the CDR3 is TGTGCCAGGACTAGCGGCACAGATACGCAGTATTTT. It codes for CARTSGTDTQYF.

V gene TRBV5-4 combines with J gene TRBJ2-1; 8 bases match TRBD2. This CDR3 comprises 16 residues. Germline CDR1 SGHNT, CDR2 YYREEE (reference sequence). V lost 1 base to trimming and J lost 10 bases; unmatched junction nucleotides: 13. In nucleotides, the CDR3 is TGTGCCAGCAGCTTGACCGGGACTAGAGCTTCGGCGGAGCAGTTCTTC. This encodes CASSLTGTRASAEQFF.

The genes are TRBV27 and TRBJ2-7; 10 bases align to TRBD2. V was pared by 6 bases and J by 4 bases, with 6 bases of the junction left unmatched. This CDR3 comprises 14 residues. Germline values: CDR1 MNHEY, CDR2 SMNVEV (reference sequence). CDR3 nucleotide sequence: TGTGCCAGCAGCCCAGCGGGGGGGTCTTACGAGCAGTACTTC. Protein: CASSPAGGSYEQYF.

The J gene is TRBJ1-2, the V gene TRBV5-1; weak D call: TRBD1 (6 bases). This CDR3 is built from 15 residues. The V gene lost 4 bases and the J gene lost 2 bases, with 15 bases spanning the gap. CDR1 is SGHRS, CDR2 YFSETQ, per germline. Here the CDR3 reads CASSRDGQYNYGYTF. The CDR3 coding sequence is TGCGCCAGCAGCCGAGACGGACAGTACAACTATGGCTACACCTTC.

This clone has a handful of counts. The J gene is TRBJ2-2, the V gene TRBV19; D might be TRBD2 (6 bases). CDR3 size: 15 residues. V was cut by 6 bases and J by 4 bases, with 15 bases left in between. The germline gives CDR1 LNHDA, CDR2 SQIVND (reference sequence). CDR3 sequence reads: CASRWGVRGTGELFF. In nucleotides, the CDR3 is TGTGCCAGTAGGTGGGGGGTCCGGGGCACCGGGGAGCTGTTTTTT.

The J gene is TRBJ1-1, the V gene TRBV9; D is unresolved. Germline CDR1 SGDLS, CDR2 YYNGEE. The germline V and J ends were trimmed by 4 bases and 0 bases, with 13 bases remaining between them. The CDR3 is 15 residues long. CDR3 DNA: TGTGCCAGCAGCCCCCCAGGCACCCTGAACACTGAAGCTTTCTTT. This sequence encodes CASSPPGTLNTEAFF.

The chain links TRBV5-5 to TRBJ2-7, with 8 bases that match TRBD1. Trimming cost V 4 bases and J 2 bases; bases outside gene matches: 5. The CDR3 length is 14 residues. The germline V gene encodes CDR1 SGHKS and CDR2 YYEKEE (reference sequence). The CDR3 sequence is CASSLGQVTYEQYF. In DNA form, the CDR3 reads TGTGCCAGCAGCCTGGGACAGGTAACCTACGAGCAGTACTTC.

The rearrangement uses TRBV28 and TRBJ2-7, with TRBD2 matching over 13 bases. Germline-derived CDR1 and CDR2 are MDHEN and SYDVKM. This CDR3 region has 15 residues. The J segment lost 4 bases and the V segment lost 3 bases, leaving 3 bases of the junction unmatched. CDR3 sequence reads: CASSFGTSGTYEQYF. The CDR3 DNA reads TGTGCCAGCAGTTTTGGGACTAGCGGGACTTACGAGCAGTACTTC.

The chain uses TRBV2 and TRBJ1-4, with 7 bases fitting TRBD1. The CDR3 runs to 14 residues. V lost 6 bases to trimming and J lost 5 bases; unmatched junction nucleotides: 6. Germline loops: CDR1 SNHLY, CDR2 FYNNEI. Written as DNA, the CDR3 is TGTGCCAGCAGGTACGGAGGGGGCAATGAAAAACTGTTTTTT. Protein sequence: CASRYGGGNEKLFF.

The gene calls are TRBV13 and TRBJ1-4; TRBD1 might be the D (6 bases). CDR3 size: 14 residues. The V end was cut by 5 bases, the J end by 5 bases, with 12 bases between. The germline gives CDR1 PRHDT, CDR2 FYEKMQ (reference sequence). For the CDR3, the DNA is TGTGCCAGCAGCAAAACAGGGTTGAATGAAAAACTGTTTTTT. Amino acid sequence: CASSKTGLNEKLFF.

The chain combines TRBV9 with TRBJ2-3; maybe TRBD1 (5 bases). The CDR3 contains 15 residues. CDR1 and CDR2 (germline): SGDLS, YYNGEE. The V gene lost 0 bases and the J gene lost 4 bases, with 12 bases spanning the gap. In DNA form, the CDR3 reads TGTGCCAGCAGCGTAGGCACCTGGGGCCCAGATACGCAGTATTTT. It codes for CASSVGTWGPDTQYF. Looking up the rest from reference TRBV9 and TRBJ2-3 gives the full variable domain: DSGVTQTPKHLITATGQRVTLRCSPRSGDLSVYWYQQSLDQGLQFLIQYYNGEERAKGNILERFSAQQFPDLHSELNLSSLELGDSALYFCASSVGTWGPDTQYFGPGTRLTVL.

The chain couples TRBV7-2 to TRBJ1-1; D might be TRBD1 (5 bases). CDR1 and CDR2 (germline): SGHTA, FQGNSA. The CDR3 is made up of 14 amino acids. Trimming cost V 5 bases and J 0 bases, with 10 bases left between them. The CDR3 reads CASSLGQMNTEAFF. The CDR3 DNA follows: TGTGCCAGCAGCCTCGGACAAATGAACACTGAAGCTTTCTTT.

The V gene is TRBV11-2, the J gene TRBJ1-1, with a possible D match to TRBD1 (5 bases). The CDR3 loop spans 13 amino acids. V lost 5 bases to trimming and J lost 5 bases, with 12 bases between them. CDR1 is SGHAT, CDR2 FQNNGV, per germline. DNA of the CDR3: TGTGCCAGCAGCCTGGAGCGGGGGACTGAAGCTTTCTTT. Residues: CASSLERGTEAFF.